This T cell receptor (beta chain) was profiled in a study of blood T cell repertoires in COVID-19. Whole-study context: Acute-phase and convalescent COVID-19 samples originated in the United States, Italy and Spain.

Generated by immunoSEQ multiplex PCR, the TCRdb table keeps only in-frame clones and is missing some. Of about 310,000 clones in the sample, around 87% were seen once. CDR1 and CDR2 (germline): LNHNV, YYDKDF (reference sequence). The CDR3 has 17 amino acids. Trimming left V 0 bases short and J 6 bases short, with 17 bases between. This chain joins TRBV15 and TRBJ2-2; the D gene is possibly TRBD1 (5 bases). The source is a man in his sixties or seventies with acute or convalescent COVID-19. The sample was peripheral blood. CDR3 sequence (DNA): TGTGCCACCAGCAGAGATTATCAGGGTCAGGCCGCCGGGGAGCTGTTTTTT. Its translation is CATSRDYQGQAAGELFF.